This section outlines one TCR beta chain sequence together with its context. Authors' methods: Reference gene primer amplification in the assay estimated nucleated cell counts. Assay used: immunoSEQ multiplex PCR; TCRdb lists only in-frame clones, some missing. Clone size and V and J calls were adopted from that table, with D and trimming inferred from the DNA. The sample records roughly 58,000 clones, 70% to 90% being singletons. Germline V gene data show CDR1 as SGHRS and CDR2 as YFSETQ. V was pared by 3 bases and J by 0 bases, with 8 bases of the junction left unmatched. The CDR3 has 18 amino acids. Seattle patient enrollment occurred during active infection, with longitudinal follow-up thereafter. The sample originates from a study of blood T cell repertoires in COVID-19. Study-level background: Both acute and convalescent COVID-19 samples were obtained from the United States, Italy and Spain. T cells, B-cell-depleted T cells, or PBMCs provided the cDNA or gDNA that served as material.

The specimen was peripheral blood. The receptor was isolated from a man aged 60 to 69 with COVID-19, enrolled during active disease. This chain connects TRBV5-1 to TRBJ2-2, with TRBD2 matching 10 bases. DNA of the CDR3: TGCGCCAGCAGCTCGCGGGGGCTAGCGGGGGCGAACACCGGGGAGCTGTTTTTT. Protein product: CASSSRGLAGANTGELFF.